This T cell receptor beta chain was retrieved from a study of metastatic and nonmetastatic thyroid tumors. Looking at the study overall: Repertoires from malignant and benign thyroid patients were compared across blood and tumor or nodule tissue. Study-wide results and caveats: Significantly higher TCR beta diversity was reportedly seen in malignant thyroid tumors than benign nodules, in blood and tumor.

Via MiXCR, TCRdb re-called the PCR reads. The table has about 30,000 clones, about 3.9% seen once; the top ten hold roughly a fifth. Before thyroid surgery, none of the patients had received any treatment. Concerning this clone: The antigen remains unidentified.

Germline V gene sequence: CDR1 MNHNS, CDR2 SASEGT. V lost 11 bases and J 7 bases, leaving 15 bases between the germline ends. The CDR3 extends over 11 amino acids. Sequencing was performed on blood. This sequence joins TRBV6-1 and TRBJ2-7, with D perhaps being TRBD1 or TRBD2 (6 bases each). The receptor was isolated from a female donor with papillary thyroid cancer or a benign thyroid nodule (not recorded which). Some clones in this sample may be carry-over from other donors' samples. CDR3 protein: CASIGGGEQYF. The CDR3 nucleotides read TGTGCCTCCATAGGAGGGGGAGAGCAGTACTTC.